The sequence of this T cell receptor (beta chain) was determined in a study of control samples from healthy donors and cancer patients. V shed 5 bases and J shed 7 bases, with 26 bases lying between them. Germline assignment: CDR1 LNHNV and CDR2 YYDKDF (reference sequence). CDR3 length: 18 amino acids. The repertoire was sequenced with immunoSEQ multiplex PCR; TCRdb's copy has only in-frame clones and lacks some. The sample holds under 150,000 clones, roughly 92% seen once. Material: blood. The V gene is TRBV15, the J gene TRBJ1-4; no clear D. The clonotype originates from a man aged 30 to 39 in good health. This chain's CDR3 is CATSPPRTASPSSEKLFF. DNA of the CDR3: TGTGCCACCAGCCCGCCCCGGACGGCCTCCCCCTCGAGTGAAAAACTGTTTTTT.